This T cell receptor beta chain is drawn from a study of blood T cells in healthy people across ages. Germline-derived CDR1 and CDR2 are LGHNA and YSLEER. J lost 3 bases, V lost 0 bases, and 11 bases had no gene match. This CDR3 has 19 amino acids. A second PCR of about 6 to 12 cycles used a sample-barcoded 5' primer and a J-beta primer mix. TCRdb re-analysed the 5' RACE reads in MiXCR, keeping a single row per CDR3 protein. This sample yields some 900,000 distinct CDR3 sequences, of which under 30% are seen a single time; around a sixth belongs to the top ten. The sample consisted of blood. V is TRBV4-3 and J is TRBJ2-3; 11 positions agree with TRBD2. The receptor was derived from a woman of 80 years or more in good health. CDR3 coding DNA: TGCGCCAGCAGCCAAGATACTAGCGGGGGCGTTTTTAGTACAGATACGCAGTATTTT. The encoded protein is CASSQDTSGGVFSTDTQYF.